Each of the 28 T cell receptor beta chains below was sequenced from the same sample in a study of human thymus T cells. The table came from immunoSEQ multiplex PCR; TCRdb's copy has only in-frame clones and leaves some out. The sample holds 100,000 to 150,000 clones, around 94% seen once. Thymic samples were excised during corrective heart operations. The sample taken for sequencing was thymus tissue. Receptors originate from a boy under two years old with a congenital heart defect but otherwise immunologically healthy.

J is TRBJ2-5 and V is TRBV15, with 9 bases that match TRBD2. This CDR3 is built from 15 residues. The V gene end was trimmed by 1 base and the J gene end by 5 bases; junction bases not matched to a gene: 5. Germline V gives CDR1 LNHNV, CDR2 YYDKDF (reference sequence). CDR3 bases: TGTGCCACCAGCAGAGGCGGGGGGGGGAGCGAGACCCAGTACTTC. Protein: CATSRGGGGSETQYF.

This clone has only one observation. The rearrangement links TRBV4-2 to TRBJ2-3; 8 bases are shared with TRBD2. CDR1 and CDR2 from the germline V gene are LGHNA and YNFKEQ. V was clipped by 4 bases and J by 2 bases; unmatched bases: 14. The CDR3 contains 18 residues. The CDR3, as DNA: TGTGCCAGCAGCCGATCCGATACAGCGGGGGCCCTCACAGATACGCAGTATTTT. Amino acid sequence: CASSRSDTAGALTDTQYF.

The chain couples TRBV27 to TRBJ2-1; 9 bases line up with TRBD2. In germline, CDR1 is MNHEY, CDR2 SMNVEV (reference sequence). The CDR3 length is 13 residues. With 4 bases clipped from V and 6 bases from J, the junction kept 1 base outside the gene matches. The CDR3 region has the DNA TGTGCCAGCAGTTCGGGACTAGCCAATGAGCAGTTCTTC. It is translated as CASSSGLANEQFF.

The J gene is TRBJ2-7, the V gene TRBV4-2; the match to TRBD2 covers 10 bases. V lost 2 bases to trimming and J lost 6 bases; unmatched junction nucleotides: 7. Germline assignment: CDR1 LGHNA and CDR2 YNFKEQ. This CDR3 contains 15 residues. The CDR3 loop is CASSQIAGGLTEQYF. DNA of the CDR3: TGTGCCAGCAGCCAAATAGCGGGGGGACTGACCGAGCAGTACTTC.

Here the CDR3 DNA reads TGTGCCAGCAGTTGCCCTAGGGGGGGGGCCTCGGTTGTAGCCAAAAACATTCAGTACTTC. As protein: CASSCPRGGASVVAKNIQYF. This chain links TRBV27 with TRBJ2-4; D possibly corresponds to TRBD2 (7 bases). This CDR3 has 20 amino acids. The ends were cut back, 4 bases at V and 0 bases at J, with 25 bases in the middle. In germline, CDR1 is MNHEY, CDR2 SMNVEV (reference sequence).

The CDR3 region is CASSLGPNKNTEAFF. CDR3 nucleotides: TGTGCCAGCAGCTTAGGGCCTAATAAGAACACTGAAGCTTTCTTT. This chain connects TRBV11-2 to TRBJ1-1; no clear D gene. CDR3 length: 15 residues. Germline assignment: CDR1 SGHAT and CDR2 FQNNGV. Trimming cost V 1 base and J 1 base, with 10 bases left between them.

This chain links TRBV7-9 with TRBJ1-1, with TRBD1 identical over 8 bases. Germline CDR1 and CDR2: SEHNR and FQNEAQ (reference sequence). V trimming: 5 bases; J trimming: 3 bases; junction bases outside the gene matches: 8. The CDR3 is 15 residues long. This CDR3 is CASSPPDRGDTEAFF. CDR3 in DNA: TGTGCCAGCAGCCCCCCCGACAGGGGAGACACTGAAGCTTTCTTT. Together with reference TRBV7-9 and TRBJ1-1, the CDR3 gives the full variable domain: DTGVSQNPRHKITKRGQNVTFRCDPISEHNRLYWYRQTLGQGPEFLTYFQNEAQLEKSRLLSDRFSAERPKGSFSTLEIQRTEQGDSAMYLCASSPPDRGDTEAFFGQGTRLTVV.

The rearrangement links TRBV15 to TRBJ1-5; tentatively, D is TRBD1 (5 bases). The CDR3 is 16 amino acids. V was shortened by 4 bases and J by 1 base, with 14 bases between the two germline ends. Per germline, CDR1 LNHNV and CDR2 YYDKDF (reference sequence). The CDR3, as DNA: TGTGCCACCAGCAAAGAAAGGGGAGTCAGCAATCAGCCCCAGCATTTT. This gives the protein CATSKERGVSNQPQHF.

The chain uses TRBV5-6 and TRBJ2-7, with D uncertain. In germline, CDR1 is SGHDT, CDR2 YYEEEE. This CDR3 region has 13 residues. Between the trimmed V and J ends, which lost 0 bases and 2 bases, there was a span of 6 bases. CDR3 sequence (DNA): TGTGCCAGCAGCTTGGGAACTACCTACGAGCAGTACTTC. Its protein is CASSLGTTYEQYF.

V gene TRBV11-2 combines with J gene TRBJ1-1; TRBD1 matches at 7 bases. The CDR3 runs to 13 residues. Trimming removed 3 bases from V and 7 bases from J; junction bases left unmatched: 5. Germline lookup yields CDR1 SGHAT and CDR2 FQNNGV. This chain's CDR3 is CASSFQRQGEAFF. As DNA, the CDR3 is TGTGCCAGCAGCTTTCAGAGACAGGGTGAAGCTTTCTTT.

The CDR3 spells CASSLGASTDTQYF. In DNA form, the CDR3 reads TGTGCCAGCAGCCTCGGTGCTAGCACAGATACGCAGTATTTT. The gene calls are TRBV5-4 and TRBJ2-3, with D unclear. Trimming removed 4 bases from V and 0 bases from J, with 9 bases in between. CDR1 is SGHNT and CDR2 is YYREEE in the germline V gene (reference sequence). The CDR3 covers 14 residues.

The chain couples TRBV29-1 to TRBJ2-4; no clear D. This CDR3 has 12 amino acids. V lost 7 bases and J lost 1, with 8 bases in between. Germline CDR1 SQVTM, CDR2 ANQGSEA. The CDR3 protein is CSARLAKNIQYF. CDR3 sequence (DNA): TGCAGCGCCCGGTTGGCCAAAAACATTCAGTACTTC.

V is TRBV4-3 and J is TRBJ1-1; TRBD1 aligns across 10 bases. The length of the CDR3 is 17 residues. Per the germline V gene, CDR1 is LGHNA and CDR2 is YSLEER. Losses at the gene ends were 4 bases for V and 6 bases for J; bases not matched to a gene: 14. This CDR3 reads CASSPAPRDRGPPEAFF. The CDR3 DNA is TGCGCCAGCAGCCCAGCCCCCCGGGACAGGGGACCCCCTGAAGCTTTCTTT.

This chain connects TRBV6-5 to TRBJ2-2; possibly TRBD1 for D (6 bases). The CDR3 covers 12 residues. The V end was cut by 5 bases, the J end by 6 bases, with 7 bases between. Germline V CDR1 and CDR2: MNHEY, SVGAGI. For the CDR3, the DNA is TGTGCCAGCAGTGAGGGGGCCGGGGAGCTGTTTTTT. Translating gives CASSEGAGELFF.

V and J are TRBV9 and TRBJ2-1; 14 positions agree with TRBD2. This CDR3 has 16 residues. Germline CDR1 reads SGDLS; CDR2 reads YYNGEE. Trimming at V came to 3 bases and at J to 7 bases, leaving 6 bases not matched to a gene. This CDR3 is CASSEPTSGGANEQFF. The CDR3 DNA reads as TGTGCCAGCAGCGAACCGACTAGCGGGGGGGCTAATGAGCAGTTCTTC.

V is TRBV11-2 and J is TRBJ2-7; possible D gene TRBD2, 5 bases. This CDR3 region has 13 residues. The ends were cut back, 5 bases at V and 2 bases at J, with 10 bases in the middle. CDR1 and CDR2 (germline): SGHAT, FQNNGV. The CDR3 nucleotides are TGTGCCAGCAGCCCCGGGGTCCCCTACGAGCAGTACTTC. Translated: CASSPGVPYEQYF.

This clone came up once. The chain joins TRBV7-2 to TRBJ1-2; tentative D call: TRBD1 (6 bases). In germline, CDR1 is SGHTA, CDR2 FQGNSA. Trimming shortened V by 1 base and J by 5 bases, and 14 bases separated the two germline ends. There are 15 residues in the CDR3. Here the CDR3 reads CASSLERGGLYGYTF. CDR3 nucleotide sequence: TGTGCCAGCAGCTTAGAACGGGGGGGCTTATATGGCTACACCTTC.

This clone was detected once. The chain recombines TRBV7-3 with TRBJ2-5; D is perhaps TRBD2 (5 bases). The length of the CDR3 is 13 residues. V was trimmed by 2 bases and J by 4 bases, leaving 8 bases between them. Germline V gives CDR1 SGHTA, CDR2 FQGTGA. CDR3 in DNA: TGTGCCAGCAGCTTATGTGAGGGAGAGACCCAGTACTTC. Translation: CASSLCEGETQYF.

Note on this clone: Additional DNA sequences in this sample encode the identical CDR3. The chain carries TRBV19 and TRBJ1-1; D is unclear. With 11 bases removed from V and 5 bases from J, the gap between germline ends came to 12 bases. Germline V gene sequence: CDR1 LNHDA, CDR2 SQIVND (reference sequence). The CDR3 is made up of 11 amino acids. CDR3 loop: CASRRGTEAFF. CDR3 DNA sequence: TGTGCCTCCCGGAGAGGGACTGAAGCTTTCTTT.

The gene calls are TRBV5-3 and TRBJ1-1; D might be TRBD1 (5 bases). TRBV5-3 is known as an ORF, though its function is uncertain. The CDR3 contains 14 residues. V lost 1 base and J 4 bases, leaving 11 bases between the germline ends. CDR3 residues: CARSLWGVSTEAFF. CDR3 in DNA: TGTGCCAGAAGCTTGTGGGGCGTGAGCACTGAAGCTTTCTTT.

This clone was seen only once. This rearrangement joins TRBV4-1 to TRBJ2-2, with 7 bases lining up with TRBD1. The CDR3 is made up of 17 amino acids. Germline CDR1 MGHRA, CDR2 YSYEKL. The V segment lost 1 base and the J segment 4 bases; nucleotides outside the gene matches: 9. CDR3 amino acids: CASSQVARRGRTGELFF. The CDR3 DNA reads TGCGCCAGCAGCCAAGTAGCGCGTAGGGGGCGCACCGGGGAGCTGTTTTTT.

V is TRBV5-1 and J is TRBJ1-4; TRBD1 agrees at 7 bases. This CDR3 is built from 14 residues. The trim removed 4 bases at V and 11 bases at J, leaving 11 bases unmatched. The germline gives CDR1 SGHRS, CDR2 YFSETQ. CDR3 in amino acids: CASSPGGGKEKLFF. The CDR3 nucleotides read TGCGCCAGCAGCCCAGGGGGTGGGAAAGAGAAACTGTTTTTT.

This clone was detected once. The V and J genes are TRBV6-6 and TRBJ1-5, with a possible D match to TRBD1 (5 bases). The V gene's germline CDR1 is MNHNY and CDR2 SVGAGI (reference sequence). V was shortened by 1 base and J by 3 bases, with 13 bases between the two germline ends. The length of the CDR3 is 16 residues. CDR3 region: CASSYYPDKNNQPQHF. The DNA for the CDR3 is TGTGCCAGCAGTTACTACCCGGACAAGAACAATCAGCCCCAGCATTTT.

CDR3 DNA sequence: TGTGCCAGCAGCCCCGGGACAGGGTGTCATCAGCCCCAGCATTTT. This sequence encodes CASSPGTGCHQPQHF. V usage is TRBV28 and J usage is TRBJ1-5, with 9 bases that match TRBD1. The V segment lost 6 bases and the J segment 5 bases; nucleotides outside the gene matches: 8. The CDR3 contains 15 residues. Per the germline V gene, CDR1 is MDHEN and CDR2 is SYDVKM.

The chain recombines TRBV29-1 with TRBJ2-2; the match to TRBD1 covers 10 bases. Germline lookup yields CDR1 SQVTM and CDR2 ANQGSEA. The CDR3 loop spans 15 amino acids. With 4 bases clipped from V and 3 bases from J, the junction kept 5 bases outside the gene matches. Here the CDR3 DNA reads TGCAGCGTTGGGGGACAGGGGTCGTACACCGGGGAGCTGTTTTTT. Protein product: CSVGGQGSYTGELFF.

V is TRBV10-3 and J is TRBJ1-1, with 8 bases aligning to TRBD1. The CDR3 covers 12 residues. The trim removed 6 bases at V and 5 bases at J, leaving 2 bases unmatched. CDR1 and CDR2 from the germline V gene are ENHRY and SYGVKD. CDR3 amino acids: CAISRGHTEAFF. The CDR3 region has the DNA TGTGCCATCAGCAGGGGGCATACTGAAGCTTTCTTT.

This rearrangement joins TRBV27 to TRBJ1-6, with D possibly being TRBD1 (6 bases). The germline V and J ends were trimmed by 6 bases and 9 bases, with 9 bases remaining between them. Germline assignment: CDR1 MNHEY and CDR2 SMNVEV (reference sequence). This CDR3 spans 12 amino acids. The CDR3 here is CASSPRGSPLHF. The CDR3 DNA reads TGTGCCAGCAGCCCCAGGGGTTCACCCCTCCACTTT.

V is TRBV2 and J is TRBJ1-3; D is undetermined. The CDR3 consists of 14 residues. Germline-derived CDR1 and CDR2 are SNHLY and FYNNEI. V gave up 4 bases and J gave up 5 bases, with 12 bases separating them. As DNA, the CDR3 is TGTGCCAGCAGTGCAAGACCTTGGAGAAACACCATATATTTT. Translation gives CASSARPWRNTIYF.